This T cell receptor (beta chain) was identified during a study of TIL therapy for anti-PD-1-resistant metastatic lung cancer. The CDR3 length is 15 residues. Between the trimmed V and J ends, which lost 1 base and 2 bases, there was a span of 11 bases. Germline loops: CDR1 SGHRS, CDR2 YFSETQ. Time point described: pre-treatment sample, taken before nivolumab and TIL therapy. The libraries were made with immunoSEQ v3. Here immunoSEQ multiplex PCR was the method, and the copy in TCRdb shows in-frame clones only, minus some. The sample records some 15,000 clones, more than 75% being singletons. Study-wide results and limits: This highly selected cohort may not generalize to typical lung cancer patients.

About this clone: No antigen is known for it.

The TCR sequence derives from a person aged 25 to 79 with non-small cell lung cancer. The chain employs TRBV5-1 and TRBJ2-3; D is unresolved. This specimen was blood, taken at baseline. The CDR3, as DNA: TGCGCCAGCAGCTTGAGTCTAGTCTCCACAGATACGCAGTATTTT. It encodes CASSLSLVSTDTQYF.